These 24 T cell receptor beta chains originate from one sample sequenced in a study of blood T cell repertoires in COVID-19. Sequencing was performed with immunoSEQ multiplex PCR; in TCRdb, only in-frame clones are kept and a portion is missing. The sample yields a few hundred thousand clones, roughly nine tenths seen once. Sequenced: peripheral blood. These receptors were collected from a woman in her 50s who had recovered from COVID-19.

The chain has TRBV6-2 or TRBV6-3 and TRBJ2-5, with TRBD2 matching 8 bases. Germline-derived CDR1 and CDR2 are MNHEY and SVGEGT. This CDR3 is built from 16 residues. V gave up 6 bases and J gave up 1 base; unmatched junction bases: 10. CDR3 DNA: TGTGCCAGCAGGCCTGGGTTAGCGGGGAGCCAAGAGACCCAGTACTTC. This codes for CASRPGLAGSQETQYF.

Only one count was recorded for this clone. The genes are TRBV4-2 and TRBJ2-7; D possibly corresponds to TRBD2 (6 bases). This CDR3 is 13 amino acids long. V was cut by 4 bases and J by 5 bases, with 12 bases left in between. CDR1 is LGHNA, CDR2 YNFKEQ, per germline. As DNA, the CDR3 is TGTGCCAGCAGCCCCCGACTAGGTCACGAGCAGTACTTC. Protein sequence: CASSPRLGHEQYF.

The CDR3 nucleotides read TGTGCCAGCAGCCAACAGGGAAAACTCTACGAGCAGTACTTC. Protein: CASSQQGKLYEQYF. The chain recombines TRBV14 with TRBJ2-7; D might be TRBD1 (5 bases). Germline V gene lookup returns CDR1 SGHDN and CDR2 FVKESK. Trimming removed 2 bases from V and 3 bases from J, with 11 bases in between. CDR3 size: 14 residues.

This rearrangement joins TRBV9 to TRBJ1-5; weak D call: TRBD1 (5 bases). The CDR3 consists of 12 residues. Germline V CDR1 and CDR2: SGDLS, YYNGEE. V gave up 7 bases and J gave up 9 bases, with 14 bases separating them. The CDR3 sequence is CASGTSVGPQHF. The DNA of the CDR3 is TGTGCCAGCGGGACTTCTGTGGGGCCCCAGCATTTT.

V gene TRBV2 combines with J gene TRBJ2-2; D is perhaps TRBD1 (6 bases). The CDR3 totals 15 residues. CDR1 and CDR2 from the germline V gene are SNHLY and FYNNEI. V lost 2 bases and J 3 bases, leaving 10 bases between the germline ends. The CDR3 is CASSERGSDTGELFF. The CDR3 coding sequence is TGTGCCAGCAGTGAAAGGGGGAGTGACACCGGGGAGCTGTTTTTT.

The rearrangement links TRBV9 to TRBJ1-5, with a possible D match to TRBD1 (5 bases). Deletions cut 2 bases from V and 4 bases from J, with 10 bases between. The length of the CDR3 is 14 residues. CDR1 is SGDLS, CDR2 YYNGEE, per germline. The CDR3 sequence is CASSVTDSNQPQHF. Here the CDR3 DNA reads TGTGCCAGCAGCGTTACTGACAGTAATCAGCCCCAGCATTTT.

V usage is TRBV9 and J usage is TRBJ2-2, with TRBD1 matching over 9 bases. J was trimmed by 4 bases and V by 7 bases; bases with no gene match: 11. In germline, CDR1 is SGDLS, CDR2 YYNGEE. This CDR3 comprises 16 residues. The CDR3 sequence: CASGTLGTGSTGELFF. CDR3 bases: TGTGCCAGCGGGACGCTGGGGACAGGGTCCACCGGGGAGCTGTTTTTT.

The chain links TRBV6-4 to TRBJ2-5; no reliable D call. The CDR3 covers 13 residues. The ends were cut back, 5 bases at V and 5 bases at J, with 12 bases in the middle. Germline-derived CDR1 and CDR2 are MRHNA and SNTAGT. CDR3 sequence reads: CASSWRLGETQYF. The CDR3 DNA reads TGTGCCAGCAGTTGGCGTCTCGGGGAGACCCAGTACTTC.

V gene TRBV5-1 combines with J gene TRBJ2-3, with TRBD1 as a possible D gene (6 bases). The CDR3 has 14 amino acids. The germline V gene has CDR1 SGHRS and CDR2 YFSETQ. Trimming pared 4 bases from V and 6 bases from J, leaving 15 bases between. The DNA for the CDR3 is TGCGCCAGCAGCCGTCCCGGACAGTCCGATACGCAGTATTTT. Amino acid sequence: CASSRPGQSDTQYF.

V and J are TRBV28 and TRBJ1-1, with a weak D call TRBD1 (5 bases). Germline CDR1 is MDHEN and CDR2 is SYDVKM. Trimming left V 6 bases short and J 2 bases short, with 13 bases between. This CDR3 is built from 14 residues. The CDR3 is CASRIGALNTEAFF. CDR3 DNA: TGTGCCAGCAGAATAGGGGCGCTTAACACTGAAGCTTTCTTT.

In nucleotides, the CDR3 is TGTGCCAGCAGCGTCACCGGGGAGCTGTTTTTT. As protein: CASSVTGELFF. The V and J genes are TRBV6-6 and TRBJ2-2, with D hard to call. The germline gives CDR1 MNHNY, CDR2 SVGAGI (reference sequence). This CDR3 is built from 11 residues. V shed 6 bases and J shed 4 bases, with 3 bases lying between them.

The rearrangement joins TRBV4-1 to TRBJ1-2; D perhaps matches TRBD1 (6 bases). The CDR3 runs to 17 residues. V gave up 0 bases and J gave up 2 bases, with 16 bases separating them. Looked up from germline, CDR1 is MGHRA and CDR2 is YSYEKL. DNA of the CDR3: TGCGCCAGCAGCCAAGAGATAAGCAACAGGGCCAACTATGGCTACACCTTC. The encoded protein is CASSQEISNRANYGYTF.

This clone was counted once. The chain joins TRBV7-3 to TRBJ2-3, with 7 bases lining up with TRBD2. V trimming: 5 bases; J trimming: 2 bases; junction bases outside the gene matches: 7. Germline V CDR1 and CDR2: SGHTA, FQGTGA. This CDR3 spans 15 amino acids. The CDR3 loop reads CASSASSGPTDTQYF. Here the CDR3 DNA reads TGTGCCAGCAGCGCGTCTAGCGGACCCACAGATACGCAGTATTTT.

Details on this clone: One end of the junction varies from germline; a read error may be responsible. J is TRBJ2-1 and V is TRBV7-7; D is possibly TRBD1 (6 bases). Germline lookup yields CDR1 SSHAT and CDR2 FNYEAQ (reference sequence). This CDR3 is built from 12 residues. CDR3 in DNA: TGTGCTAGCAGCACAGGGTCTGGTGAGCAGTTCTTC. It encodes CASSTGSGEQFF.

The chain recombines TRBV6-2 or TRBV6-3 with TRBJ2-1, with TRBD2 as a possible D gene (5 bases). Trimming pared 5 bases from V and 8 bases from J, leaving 25 bases between. The CDR3 loop spans 17 amino acids. CDR1 MNHEY and CDR2 SVGEGT come from the germline V gene. CDR3 residues: CASSTAAVRHSLDEQFF. In DNA, the CDR3 is TGTGCCAGCAGTACCGCAGCGGTTAGGCATTCTCTGGATGAGCAGTTCTTC.

The rearrangement joins TRBV15 to TRBJ2-7; 7 bases fit TRBD2. V was pared by 3 bases and J by 3 bases, with 5 bases of the junction left unmatched. The CDR3 loop spans 14 amino acids. Looked up from germline, CDR1 is LNHNV and CDR2 is YYDKDF (reference sequence). The CDR3 DNA follows: TGTGCCACCAGCAGGGAACTAGCGAGCTACGAGCAGTACTTC. It translates to CATSRELASYEQYF.

The chain uses TRBV27 and TRBJ1-1; a weak D match, TRBD1 (6 bases). The CDR3 is made up of 16 amino acids. Trimming removed 5 bases from V and 4 bases from J, with 20 bases in between. CDR1 and CDR2 (germline): MNHEY, SMNVEV (reference sequence). CDR3 nucleotides: TGTGCCAGCAGTCCCTTCACCTATACAGGGAGCACTGAAGCTTTCTTT. Amino acid sequence: CASSPFTYTGSTEAFF.

The chain recombines TRBV12-3 or TRBV12-4 with TRBJ1-4; D gene unclear. This CDR3 is 13 amino acids long. V lost 5 bases, J lost 8 bases, and 12 bases lay in between. CDR3 sequence reads: CASSPRLQEKLFF. CDR3 DNA sequence: TGTGCCAGCAGTCCCAGGTTGCAGGAAAAACTGTTTTTT.

The CDR3 DNA sequence: TGTGCCAGCAGTCGAGACTGGGTGGAGACCCAGTACTTC. Translation: CASSRDWVETQYF. V and J are TRBV6-6 and TRBJ2-5; no clear D gene. V dropped 5 bases and J dropped 5 bases, with 12 bases sitting between them. Germline CDR1 is MNHNY and CDR2 is SVGAGI (reference sequence). The CDR3 is 13 amino acids.

DNA for the CDR3: TGTGCCAGCAGCCAACAGGGGGCAGGCCACGAGCAGTACTTC. It is translated as CASSQQGAGHEQYF. The rearrangement links TRBV3-1 (or the pseudogene TRBV3-2) to TRBJ2-7; 8 nucleotides align to TRBD1. V was pared by 2 bases and J by 5 bases, with 5 bases of the junction left unmatched. The CDR3 contains 14 residues. The germline gives CDR1 LGHDT, CDR2 YNNKEL (reference sequence).

This sequence joins TRBV15 and TRBJ2-1, with a possible D match to TRBD2 (6 bases). CDR1 and CDR2 from the germline V gene are LNHNV and YYDKDF (reference sequence). V was clipped by 1 base and J by 7 bases, with 17 bases between them. The CDR3 is made up of 16 amino acids. The CDR3 loop is CATSRVGQPGGNEQFF. The DNA for the CDR3 is TGTGCCACCAGCAGAGTTGGGCAGCCCGGAGGGAATGAGCAGTTCTTC. The variable domain in full, completed from reference TRBV15 and TRBJ2-1, reads DAMVIQNPRYQVTQFGKPVTLSCSQTLNHNVMYWYQQKSSQAPKLLFHYYDKDFNNEADTPDNFQSRRPNTSFCFLDIRSPGLGDTAMYLCATSRVGQPGGNEQFFGPGTRLTVL.

The J gene is TRBJ2-7, the V gene TRBV19, with TRBD1 matching 7 bases. The CDR3 consists of 13 residues. V trimming: 7 bases; J trimming: 5 bases; junction bases outside the gene matches: 8. The germline CDR1 and CDR2 sequences are LNHDA and SQIVND (reference sequence). The CDR3 here is CASKKTGIHEQYF. Written as DNA, the CDR3 is TGTGCCAGTAAAAAGACAGGGATCCACGAGCAGTACTTC.

The gene calls are TRBV5-6 and TRBJ2-3, with 10 bases that match TRBD1. Germline V gene sequence: CDR1 SGHDT, CDR2 YYEEEE. The J segment lost 1 base and the V segment lost 2 bases, leaving 4 bases of the junction unmatched. The CDR3 loop spans 16 amino acids. DNA of the CDR3: TGTGCCAGCAGCTTATGGGACAGGGGAGGCACAGATACGCAGTATTTT. This gives the protein CASSLWDRGGTDTQYF. Full variable domain (rest looked up from reference TRBV5-6 and TRBJ2-3): DAGVTQSPTHLIKTRGQQVTLRCSPKSGHDTVSWYQQALGQGPQFIFQYYEEEERQRGNFPDRFSGHQFPNYSSELNVNALLLGDSALYLCASSLWDRGGTDTQYFGPGTRLTVL.

This clone was observed a single time. V gene TRBV6-5 combines with J gene TRBJ2-5; 11 positions agree with TRBD2. V was pared by 6 bases and J by 5 bases, with 8 bases of the junction left unmatched. This CDR3 has 15 residues. Per germline, CDR1 MNHEY and CDR2 SVGAGI. The CDR3 spells CASRASGGSLETQYF. In DNA, the CDR3 is TGTGCCAGCAGGGCTAGCGGGGGGAGTCTGGAGACCCAGTACTTC.